This entry features one TCR beta chain sequence. Its target antigen remains unknown. No base-level quality is on record; no much larger clone is a single base apart. These data are taken from a study of T cell responses to AZD1222 COVID-19 vaccine (dated by TCRdb to about 2021). Context from the whole study: Because spike-specific TCR depth and breadth did not differ between the two schedules, AZD1222 recipients who got a second dose at roughly 4 weeks were pooled with those who got a second dose at roughly 12 weeks. A total of 230 to 250 trial participants underwent TCR sequencing, of whom 200 to 220 received two doses of AZD1222 and some 26 received two doses of the MenACWY control vaccine. Trial participants were enrolled by age into 18-55, 56-69 and 70-plus year subgroups, with around 150, 28 and 57 TCR-sequenced participants respectively. The research as a whole found: Conclusions about previously exposed vaccinees are limited, since just a handful of AZD1222 recipients were seropositive for SARS-CoV-2 at baseline. Reportedly, close to half of the unique spike-specific TCRs recognized epitopes lying outside the regions that are mutated in the B.1.351 and B.1.1.7 variants. The 56-69-year group was small, and its depth increase did not reach significance, likely because of low power. CD4 TCRs associated with the vaccine covered the entire spike protein, and the dominant responses were in regions 160-218 and 743-854. A significant rise in spike-specific TCR breadth and depth was observed after two AZD1222 doses relative to day 0 and relative to MenACWY recipients. Most participants were white British and females outnumbered males, and the authors suggested that clonal diversity may have been underestimated. Because no day 14 peak-response samples were available, the repertoires could be characterized only after the peak T cell response.

The CDR3 regions of human TCRbeta chains were analyzed by immunosequencing. As for the authors' bioinformatics: Repertoire TCRs were matched against a reference library of SARS-CoV-2-specific TCRs generated with the MIRA antigen-specificity platform. Breadth meant the fraction of unique TCRs that were SARS-CoV-2-associated, whereas depth meant the fraction of total T cells that were SARS-CoV-2-associated. Using the MIRA data, each spike-specific TCR was assigned both to the spike region to which the TCR was reactive and to a CD4 or CD8 class. Log10-transformed breadth and depth values were compared by one-way ANOVA with Sidak's multiple comparisons tests. TCRdb carries this immuneACCESS record with in-frame sequences only. Its versions omit some clonotypes, under half of them owing to an unresolved V gene in the studies checked, with the rest unexplained. V and J calls and clone size are those listed in that table; D and trimming were worked out from the DNA. In all, the sample holds over 100,000 clones, and about 88% of those were seen once. Approximately 15% of the sample comes from the top ten.

Based on the germline V gene (reference sequence), the CDR1 and CDR2 sequences are LNHNV and YYDKDF. The CDR3 goes from the cysteine to the phenylalanine over 17 residues. The DNA shown is the 51-base CDR3, in frame from base 1. Unmatched junction bases come to 12, with V trimmed by 6 bases and J by 4 bases. The time point label here, explained by the study, means: baseline before first vaccination. Vaccinee samples came from UK trials COV001 and COV002, including a single-blind randomized controlled phase 2/3 trial of AZD1222 (ChAdOx1 nCoV-19) in healthy adults. Trial participant PBMC samples were collected at day 0 and day 28 after the second dose for TCRbeta chain sequencing.

This clonotype was sampled from an adult in good health. This sequence uses TRBV15 and TRBJ1-4, with 9 middle bases fitting TRBD1. Sequenced here: peripheral blood, sampled on day 0 of AZD1222 vaccination. The CDR3 region reads CATRKLTPGQGNEKLFF. The DNA is TGTGCCACCAGGAAACTCACGCCGGGACAGGGTAATGAAAAACTGTTTTTT.